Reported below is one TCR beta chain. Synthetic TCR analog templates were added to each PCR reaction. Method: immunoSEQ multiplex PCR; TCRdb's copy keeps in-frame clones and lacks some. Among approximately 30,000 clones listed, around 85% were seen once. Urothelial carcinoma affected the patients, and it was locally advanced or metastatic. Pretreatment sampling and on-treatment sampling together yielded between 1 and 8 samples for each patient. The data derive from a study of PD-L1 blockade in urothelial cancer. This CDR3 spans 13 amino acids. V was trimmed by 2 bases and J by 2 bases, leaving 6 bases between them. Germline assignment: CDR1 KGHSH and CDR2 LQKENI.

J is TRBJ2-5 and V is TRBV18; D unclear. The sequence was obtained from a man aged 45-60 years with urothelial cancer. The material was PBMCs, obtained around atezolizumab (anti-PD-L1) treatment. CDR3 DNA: TGTGCCAGCTCACCAGGCAGTCAAGAGACCCAGTACTTC. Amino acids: CASSPGSQETQYF.